The 13 T cell receptor beta chains presented below share a single source sample, sequenced in a study of regulatory T cells in long-lasting Graves disease. Noted time point: newly diagnosed GD, antithyroid drugs for less than 3 months. There was RNA extracted from PBMCs, and the TCR library was made from it. For TCR beta, libraries came from iRepertoire HTBI primers and Arm-PCR of CDR3 regions. One entry per CDR3 protein results from TCRdb running MiXCR on the multiplex PCR reads. In the table there are 250,000 or so distinct CDR3 sequences, around 20% of which are singletons. Sequencing was performed on peripheral blood mononuclear cells (PBMCs), taken at new diagnosis, from a patient treated with antithyroid drugs. The source is a female donor with Graves disease.

This clonotype has ten or more counts. The gene calls are TRBV27 and TRBJ1-6, with TRBD1 matching over 7 bases. Trimming cost V 4 bases and J 3 bases; bases outside gene matches: 6. CDR1 and CDR2 (germline): MNHEY, SMNVEV (reference sequence). CDR3 size: 16 residues. CDR3 coding DNA: TGTGCCAGCAGTTCCCGGGACAGTAACTATAATTCACCCCTCCACTTT. Residues: CASSSRDSNYNSPLHF.

This clonotype was detected many times. The rearrangement uses TRBV19 and TRBJ1-5, with TRBD1 identical over 7 bases. CDR3 length: 17 amino acids. Unmatched junction bases numbered 12, after V lost 5 bases and J lost 2 bases. Germline CDR1 reads LNHDA; CDR2 reads SQIVND (reference sequence). DNA for the CDR3: TGTGCCAGTAGTCCCCAGACTACAGGGGAGGGCAATCAGCCCCAGCATTTT. It encodes CASSPQTTGEGNQPQHF.

In its sample, this clonotype was seen many times. The rearrangement uses TRBV6-1 and TRBJ1-1; no clear D gene. The CDR3 spans 13 residues. The V gene lost 5 bases and the J gene lost 4 bases, with 11 bases spanning the gap. CDR1 MNHNS and CDR2 SASEGT come from the germline V gene. The CDR3 DNA reads TGTGCCAGCAGTACCCTGGAGGGCACTGAAGCTTTCTTT. As protein: CASSTLEGTEAFF.

This clonotype was found many times. This chain uses TRBV6-5 with TRBJ2-7; 11 nucleotides align to TRBD2. V was clipped by 4 bases and J by 0 bases; unmatched bases: 2. Germline V gene lookup returns CDR1 MNHEY and CDR2 SVGAGI. This CDR3 region has 15 residues. CDR3 nucleotide sequence: TGTGCCAGCAGTTCCGGGACTAGCGGCTCCTACGAGCAGTACTTC. Amino acids: CASSSGTSGSYEQYF.

This sequence joins TRBV7-3 and TRBJ2-3; 13 bases line up with TRBD2. After removal of 4 bases from V and 5 bases from J, the junction contained 12 bases not matched to a gene. Germline CDR1 and CDR2: SGHTA and FQGTGA. This CDR3 is built from 18 residues. The CDR3 loop reads CASSSGLAGVPWGDTQYF. The DNA for the CDR3 is TGTGCCAGCAGCTCAGGACTAGCGGGAGTTCCTTGGGGAGATACGCAGTATTTT.

At least ten counts were recorded for this clonotype. The V call is TRBV6-5, the J call TRBJ2-5; D not resolved. With 2 bases removed from V and 5 bases from J, the gap between germline ends came to 6 bases. The germline gives CDR1 MNHEY, CDR2 SVGAGI. The CDR3 loop spans 12 amino acids. The CDR3 bases are TGTGCCAGCAGTTACACGGGTGAGACCCAGTACTTC. Protein: CASSYTGETQYF.

This clonotype was detected only a few times. Germline is not matched at one junction end, which may reflect a read error. V is TRBV19 and J is TRBJ2-1; D possibly corresponds to TRBD2 (5 bases). Per the germline V gene, CDR1 is LNHDA and CDR2 is SQIVND (reference sequence). The CDR3 contains 13 residues. CDR3 DNA sequence: TGTGCCAGTAGTCTAGACGGCCTCGAGGGGCAGTTCTTC. It translates to CASSLDGLEGQFF.

This chain uses TRBV20-1 with TRBJ2-7, with a weak D call TRBD1 (6 bases). Trimming removed 8 bases from V and 9 bases from J, with 23 bases in between. This CDR3 comprises 13 residues. CDR1 DFQATT and CDR2 SNEGSKA come from the germline V gene (reference sequence). The CDR3 reads CSTKSGVRGGQYF. The CDR3 DNA is TGCAGTACCAAATCAGGGGTTCGAGGCGGGCAGTACTTC.

This clonotype has at least ten counts. CDR3 bases: TGTGCCAGCAGTTACAAGGTCCCTCTAGCGGGAGCCCCCACCGGGGAGCTGTTTTTT. This codes for CASSYKVPLAGAPTGELFF. The rearrangement joins TRBV6-9 to TRBJ2-2, with 10 bases that match TRBD2. Unmatched junction bases numbered 14, after V lost 3 bases and J lost 4 bases. Per germline, CDR1 MNHGY and CDR2 SVAAGI. This CDR3 contains 19 residues.

This clonotype was recorded a few times. This rearrangement joins TRBV28 to TRBJ2-1; 11 nucleotides match TRBD2. Trimming at V came to 5 bases and at J to 10 bases, leaving 10 bases not matched to a gene. The CDR3 has 15 residues. Germline values: CDR1 MDHEN, CDR2 SYDVKM. The CDR3 spells CASSGSSGGPREQFF. In DNA, the CDR3 is TGTGCCAGCAGTGGTTCTAGCGGGGGGCCGAGGGAGCAGTTCTTC.

This clonotype was picked up many times. This rearrangement joins TRBV7-2 to TRBJ2-1; 8 bases map to TRBD1. TRBJ2-5 matches the DNA end more closely, so the J call is doubtful. Germline V gene lookup returns CDR1 SGHTA and CDR2 FQGNSA. This CDR3 contains 14 residues. The DNA of the CDR3 is TGTGCCAGCAGCTCTGGGACAGGAAGAGAGACCCAGTACTTC. Translation gives CASSSGTGRETQYF.

This clonotype was seen once. A far larger clone is one base from this, pointing to a likely read error. The CDR3 bases are TGTGCCAGCAGCTTGACACCGTTAACCTACGAGCAGTACTTC. It specifies CASSLTPLTYEQYF. This chain links TRBV7-3 with TRBJ2-7, with D hard to call. V gave up 3 bases and J gave up 2 bases, with 11 bases separating them. Germline V gene sequence: CDR1 SGHTA, CDR2 FQGTGA. The CDR3 loop spans 14 amino acids.

There are many counts of this clonotype. CDR3 sequence reads: CASSLDRNGEQYF. The CDR3 region has the DNA TGTGCCAGCAGCTTAGACCGAAACGGCGAGCAGTACTTC. The chain has TRBV7-6 and TRBJ2-7; D is unresolved. Trimming pared 1 base from V and 6 bases from J, leaving 10 bases between. There are 13 residues in the CDR3. The germline CDR1 and CDR2 sequences are SGHVS and FNYEAQ.